A single sample is the source of the 27 T cell receptor beta chains below, sequenced in a study of cytomegalovirus exposure and HLA in healthy donors. The PCR was carried out with 60 Vbeta primers and 13 Jbeta primers. Repertoires were generated with immunoSEQ multiplex PCR, while TCRdb's copy carries only in-frame clones and drops some. The repertoire holds roughly 200,000 clones, with about 80% as singletons. The sample was PBMCs. The receptors derive from a woman between 25 and 40 years old in good health and CMV-seronegative.

This clone was recorded a few times. This chain connects TRBV7-7 to TRBJ2-6, with a tentative D call TRBD2 (6 bases). V was pared by 0 bases and J by 0 bases, with 15 bases between. CDR3 size: 19 residues. The germline V gene encodes CDR1 SSHAT and CDR2 FNYEAQ (reference sequence). CDR3 coding DNA: TGTGCCAGCAGCTTAGCGGTGGGGGGTAAGAGCTCTGGGGCCAACGTCCTGACTTTC. Translating gives CASSLAVGGKSSGANVLTF.

The chain has TRBV18 and TRBJ2-2; 8 positions agree with TRBD1. The V gene's germline CDR1 is KGHSH and CDR2 LQKENI. V lost 3 bases to trimming and J lost 6 bases; unmatched junction nucleotides: 9. The CDR3 spans 16 residues. The chain's CDR3 is CASSPVSDRGSGELFF. The CDR3 nucleotides are TGTGCCAGCTCACCGGTCAGTGACAGGGGTTCCGGGGAGCTGTTTTTT.

This sequence joins TRBV6-5 and TRBJ2-1; 7 nucleotides align to TRBD1. The V segment lost 3 bases and the J segment 0 bases; nucleotides outside the gene matches: 5. Per the germline V gene, CDR1 is MNHEY and CDR2 is SVGAGI. There are 16 residues in the CDR3. The CDR3 region is CASSYTGQSSYNEQFF. The DNA of the CDR3 is TGTGCCAGCAGTTATACGGGACAGAGCTCCTACAATGAGCAGTTCTTC.

The rearrangement links TRBV6-5 to TRBJ1-2; maybe TRBD1 (6 bases). Germline V lookup: CDR1 MNHEY, CDR2 SVGAGI. This CDR3 has 13 residues. V dropped 2 bases and J dropped 7 bases, with 11 bases sitting between them. The CDR3 spells CASSYNRALGYTF. In DNA, the CDR3 is TGTGCCAGCAGTTACAACAGGGCCCTTGGCTACACCTTC.

This clone was counted a few times. J is TRBJ1-2 and V is TRBV29-1; 8 bases fit TRBD1. Trimming cost V 8 bases and J 4 bases; bases outside gene matches: 9. Germline V lookup: CDR1 SQVTM, CDR2 ANQGSEA. CDR3 size: 13 residues. The CDR3 DNA follows: TGCAGCTTATGGACAGGGTTTGGCTATGGCTACACCTTC. It specifies CSLWTGFGYGYTF. The whole variable domain, filled in from reference TRBV29-1 and TRBJ1-2, reads SAVISQKPSRDICQRGTSLTIQCQVDSQVTMMFWYRQQPGQSLTLIATANQGSEATYESGFVIDKFPISRPNLTFSTLTVSNMSPEDSSIYLCSLWTGFGYGYTFGSGTRLTVV.

This clone was seen a few times. The chain has TRBV10-2 and TRBJ1-4; D possibly corresponds to TRBD1 (5 bases). The CDR3 contains 14 residues. Between the trimmed V and J ends, which lost 6 bases and 0 bases, there was a span of 8 bases. Germline V gene sequence: CDR1 WSHSY, CDR2 SAAADI. CDR3 sequence: CASRKTATNEKLFF. In nucleotides, the CDR3 is TGCGCCAGCAGAAAGACAGCAACTAATGAAAAACTGTTTTTT.

This clone was counted between two and nine times. The J gene is TRBJ1-1, the V gene TRBV5-1; no clear D. This CDR3 is built from 17 residues. Germline V lookup: CDR1 SGHRS, CDR2 YFSETQ. Between the trimmed V and J ends, which lost 0 bases and 5 bases, there was a span of 20 bases. The CDR3 is CASSLGLGGHPGTEAFF. The CDR3, as DNA: TGCGCCAGCAGCTTGGGGTTGGGCGGGCATCCCGGAACTGAAGCTTTCTTT. Full variable domain (outside the CDR3, taken from reference TRBV5-1 and TRBJ1-1): KAGVTQTPRYLIKTRGQQVTLSCSPISGHRSVSWYQQTPGQGLQFLFEYFSETQRNKGNFPGRFSGRQFSNSRSEMNVSTLELGDSALYLCASSLGLGGHPGTEAFFGQGTRLTVV.

Only one count was recorded for this clone. V gene TRBV5-1 combines with J gene TRBJ1-5; D is undetermined. The CDR3 extends over 16 amino acids. The germline V gene has CDR1 SGHRS and CDR2 YFSETQ. Trimming removed 1 base from V and 2 bases from J, with 13 bases in between. In DNA form, the CDR3 reads TGCGCCAGCAGCTTGTCGGGGAGTCCGGGCAATCAGCCCCAGCATTTT. Residues: CASSLSGSPGNQPQHF.

A remark on this clone: Mismatch with germline at one junction end may stem from a read error. The CDR3 DNA reads as TGTGCCAGCTCACCCCCCCCCGACAGGGTGAACTATGGCTACCCCTTC. As protein: CASSPPPDRVNYGYPF. This chain uses TRBV18 with TRBJ1-2; 7 bases map to TRBD1. The CDR3 totals 16 residues. Germline loops: CDR1 KGHSH, CDR2 LQKENI.

This chain links TRBV19 with TRBJ2-7, with D uncertain. V was cut by 3 bases and J by 6 bases, with 12 bases left in between. The CDR3 contains 13 residues. Germline values: CDR1 LNHDA, CDR2 SQIVND (reference sequence). The CDR3 reads CASSIGKPGEQYF. In nucleotides, the CDR3 is TGTGCCAGTAGTATTGGAAAGCCGGGCGAGCAGTACTTC. Using reference TRBV19 and TRBJ2-7 for the parts outside the CDR3, the full variable domain is DGGITQSPKYLFRKEGQNVTLSCEQNLNHDAMYWYRQDPGQGLRLIYYSQIVNDFQKGDIAEGYSVSREKKESFPLTVTSAQKNPTAFYLCASSIGKPGEQYFGPGTRLTVT.

The CDR3 here is CASSYLERMNTEAFF. The CDR3, as DNA: TGTGCCAGCAGTTATTTGGAGAGAATGAACACTGAAGCTTTCTTT. V usage is TRBV6-5 and J usage is TRBJ1-1; D uncertain. The V end lost 3 bases, the J end lost 0 bases, and 11 bases lay between the germline ends. The CDR3 spans 15 residues. Germline V gives CDR1 MNHEY, CDR2 SVGAGI.

This rearrangement joins TRBV6-1 to TRBJ1-5; D remains unclear. The CDR3 spans 15 residues. V lost 5 bases to trimming and J lost 0 bases, with 11 bases between them. CDR1 is MNHNS, CDR2 SASEGT, per germline. This CDR3 is CASSRLLTSNQPQHF. Written as DNA, the CDR3 is TGTGCCAGCAGTAGACTTCTTACTAGCAATCAGCCCCAGCATTTT.

The chain links TRBV2 to TRBJ2-5; D remains unclear. Germline-derived CDR1 and CDR2 are SNHLY and FYNNEI. V was cut by 6 bases and J by 2 bases, with 10 bases left in between. This CDR3 contains 13 residues. The CDR3 sequence: CASSPGPQETQYF. DNA for the CDR3: TGTGCCAGCAGCCCAGGCCCTCAAGAGACCCAGTACTTC.

This chain uses TRBV2 with TRBJ2-1; possibly TRBD1 for D (5 bases). Trimming took 4 bases from V and 8 from J, leaving 12 bases between them. Germline lookup yields CDR1 SNHLY and CDR2 FYNNEI. The CDR3 is 13 residues long. CDR3 bases: TGTGCCAGCAGTGGAAGGGGATACGATGAGCAGTTCTTC. Translated: CASSGRGYDEQFF.

This clone was counted a few times. CDR3 protein: CASSRLSRGDYGYTF. In nucleotides, the CDR3 is TGCGCCAGCAGCCGCCTCTCCCGGGGTGACTATGGCTACACCTTC. The chain is built from TRBV4-1 and TRBJ1-2, with D unclear. Germline-derived CDR1 and CDR2 are MGHRA and YSYEKL. V dropped 4 bases and J dropped 3 bases, with 15 bases sitting between them. The CDR3 extends over 15 amino acids.

This chain joins TRBV7-9 and TRBJ1-5; TRBD1 aligns across 11 bases. CDR3 size: 15 residues. V lost 4 bases and J lost 9; bases outside the gene matches: 8. Germline V gives CDR1 SEHNR, CDR2 FQNEAQ (reference sequence). CDR3 region: CASSSGQGAPRPQHF. The CDR3 DNA is TGTGCCAGCAGCTCCGGACAGGGGGCACCAAGGCCCCAGCATTTT. Using reference TRBV7-9 and TRBJ1-5 for the parts outside the CDR3, the full variable domain is DTGVSQNPRHKITKRGQNVTFRCDPISEHNRLYWYRQTLGQGPEFLTYFQNEAQLEKSRLLSDRFSAERPKGSFSTLEIQRTEQGDSAMYLCASSSGQGAPRPQHFGDGTRLSIL.

V gene TRBV27 combines with J gene TRBJ2-7, with TRBD1 matching 8 bases. The CDR3 length is 16 residues. Per the germline V gene, CDR1 is MNHEY and CDR2 is SMNVEV (reference sequence). Unmatched junction bases numbered 11, after V lost 5 bases and J lost 2 bases. The CDR3 DNA reads TGTGCCAGCAGTCCCTCGACAGGGGACGAAACCTACGAGCAGTACTTC. Translating it yields CASSPSTGDETYEQYF.

The V and J genes are TRBV7-2 and TRBJ1-1; maybe TRBD1 (5 bases). V lost 3 bases, J lost 5 bases, and 13 bases lay in between. The CDR3 is 14 amino acids. Germline loops: CDR1 SGHTA, CDR2 FQGNSA. The CDR3 region has the DNA TGTGCCAGCAGCTTTTTTCCCCAGGGAACTGAAGCTTTCTTT. Its protein product is CASSFFPQGTEAFF.

V is TRBV7-9 and J is TRBJ2-5; 14 bases match TRBD2. The CDR3 is made up of 15 amino acids. Germline trimming cut 4 bases from V and 5 bases from J; bases unmatched to any gene: 3. Germline V gives CDR1 SEHNR, CDR2 FQNEAQ (reference sequence). The CDR3 region is CASSSGLAGVETQYF. The CDR3 DNA follows: TGTGCCAGCAGCTCGGGACTAGCGGGGGTTGAGACCCAGTACTTC.

This clone was seen just once. The rearrangement links TRBV6-4 to TRBJ2-3; unclear D gene. This CDR3 is built from 14 residues. Germline values: CDR1 MRHNA, CDR2 SNTAGT. V lost 6 bases to trimming and J lost 4 bases, with 14 bases between them. CDR3 in DNA: TGTGCCAGCAGCCTCCTTCCTTTCGCAGATACGCAGTATTTT. This gives the protein CASSLLPFADTQYF.

The rearrangement joins TRBV5-4 to TRBJ2-2, with TRBD2 matching 8 bases. Germline CDR1 is SGHNT and CDR2 is YYREEE (reference sequence). This CDR3 region has 18 residues. The ends lost 4 bases at V and 7 bases at J; junction bases unmatched: 18. CDR3 sequence reads: CASSLVFESAGVNGELFF. In DNA form, the CDR3 reads TGTGCCAGCAGCCTCGTGTTCGAATCAGCGGGAGTTAACGGGGAGCTGTTTTTT.

The chain employs TRBV6-4 and TRBJ2-7, with TRBD1 as a possible D gene (7 bases). Germline CDR1 MRHNA, CDR2 SNTAGT. The CDR3 sequence is 16 residues long. V was clipped by 6 bases and J by 0 bases, with 18 bases between them. The CDR3 nucleotides are TGTGCCAGCAGCGCCGGGGGACAGTCAGCCTCCTACGAGCAGTACTTC. Encoded protein: CASSAGGQSASYEQYF.

The chain carries TRBV11-2 and TRBJ2-7; a possible D gene is TRBD2 (5 bases). CDR3 length: 14 residues. The V end was cut by 1 base, the J end by 4 bases, with 11 bases between. The germline V gene encodes CDR1 SGHAT and CDR2 FQNNGV. The CDR3 DNA reads as TGTGCCAGCAGCTTAGGAGGGAGTCGGTACGAGCAGTACTTC. This encodes CASSLGGSRYEQYF.

This chain uses TRBV5-1 with TRBJ1-2; D not resolved. Germline V gene lookup returns CDR1 SGHRS and CDR2 YFSETQ. Trimming stripped 0 bases from V and 2 bases from J, with 14 bases between. The CDR3 runs to 16 residues. The CDR3 region has the DNA TGCGCCAGCAGCTTGGCCACTCCCGCCCCCAACTATGGCTACACCTTC. Its protein product is CASSLATPAPNYGYTF.

This clone has just one count. The rearrangement links TRBV4-1 to TRBJ2-5; 9 bases are shared with TRBD1. J lost 4 bases, V lost 0 bases, and 9 bases had no gene match. The CDR3 spans 17 residues. CDR1 is MGHRA and CDR2 is YSYEKL in the germline V gene. Written as DNA, the CDR3 is TGCGCCAGCAGCCAAGACGCCCGGGACAGGGTTAGAGAGACCCAGTACTTC. It is translated as CASSQDARDRVRETQYF.

The rearrangement uses TRBV4-1 and TRBJ2-5, with TRBD1 as a possible D gene (5 bases). The J call may be faulty, since TRBJ2-7 better matches the DNA end. Germline CDR1 reads MGHRA; CDR2 reads YSYEKL. The CDR3 is made up of 15 amino acids. CDR3 protein: CASSQGRQFSYEQYF. For the CDR3, the DNA is TGCGCCAGCAGCCAAGGGAGACAGTTTTCCTACGAGCAGTACTTC.

This rearrangement joins TRBV7-9 to TRBJ1-2; 8 bases are a match to TRBD1. V dropped 4 bases and J dropped 5; count of bases not matched to a gene: 9. The germline gives CDR1 SEHNR, CDR2 FQNEAQ (reference sequence). The CDR3 runs to 15 residues. The CDR3 sequence: CASSSQGAAGYGYTF. In DNA, the CDR3 is TGTGCCAGCAGCTCCCAGGGGGCAGCTGGGTATGGCTACACCTTC.